This TCR beta chain was retrieved from a study of glioma-infiltrating T cells after dendritic cell vaccination. Broader study findings: Survival was not directly related to TCR clonality in these patients.

The table came from immunoSEQ multiplex PCR; TCRdb's copy has only in-frame clones and leaves some out. The table lists around 62,000 clones, 75% to 90% of them singletons. Germline V gene data show CDR1 as SGHNT and CDR2 as YYREEE (reference sequence). The CDR3 sequence is 14 residues long. Trimming at V came to 9 bases and at J to 1 base, leaving 6 bases not matched to a gene. None of the glioblastoma patients had an isocitrate dehydrogenase mutation. Details on this clone: What it recognizes is unknown.

The V and J genes are TRBV5-4 and TRBJ1-1; 10 bases are a match to TRBD1. The starting material was blood, obtained before dendritic cell vaccination. The receptor's source is a human donor with glioblastoma. CDR3 region: CAIYRDRGNTEAFF. The CDR3 coding sequence is TGTGCCATTTACCGGGACAGGGGGAACACTGAAGCTTTCTTT.